The 14 T cell receptor beta chains below all came from one sample that was sequenced in a study of T-cell memory formation after mild COVID-19. TCRdb re-derived calls from the 5' RACE reads in MiXCR, one entry per CDR3 protein. The sample has about 430,000 distinct CDR3 sequences; 24% are singletons. The sample comprised PBMCs or a T cell subset sorted from them (not recorded which). The receptor set was obtained from an adult woman who had mild COVID-19 (a few samples of this study predate the infection). Cell type and time point are not known.

This clonotype was found many times. The rearrangement uses TRBV20-1 and TRBJ2-7; a weak D match, TRBD2 (6 bases). The CDR3 totals 14 residues. CDR1 and CDR2 from the germline V gene are DFQATT and SNEGSKA (reference sequence). V lost 5 bases, J lost 7 bases, and 21 bases lay in between. CDR3: CSAQYRGPAGEQYF. CDR3 nucleotides: TGCAGTGCTCAATACCGGGGCCCGGCGGGAGAGCAGTACTTC.

This clonotype has only a few counts. The chain links TRBV5-4 to TRBJ1-1, with D possibly being TRBD1 (5 bases). CDR3 length: 14 amino acids. The V and J ends lost 3 bases and 5 bases respectively, with 14 bases between them. CDR1 and CDR2 from the germline V gene are SGHNT and YYREEE (reference sequence). The CDR3, as DNA: TGTGCCAGCAGCTCCGGGGACCGGTGGACTGAAGCTTTCTTT. This gives the protein CASSSGDRWTEAFF.

This rearrangement joins TRBV24-1 to TRBJ1-1; weak D call: TRBD1 (5 bases). Trimming stripped 4 bases from V and 0 bases from J, with 11 bases between. The CDR3 runs 15 residues. CDR1 is KGHDR, CDR2 SFDVKD, per germline. CDR3 sequence (DNA): TGTGCCACCAGTGACGACGGGACGGTGAACACTGAAGCTTTCTTT. Its translation: CATSDDGTVNTEAFF.

The chain combines TRBV10-3 with TRBJ2-1; D is unclear. Germline CDR1 is ENHRY and CDR2 is SYGVKD. CDR3 size: 14 residues. The V gene lost 6 bases and the J gene lost 0 bases, with 9 bases spanning the gap. In DNA form, the CDR3 reads TGTGCCATCAGGGTCGCTGCCTCCTACAATGAGCAGTTCTTC. Protein sequence: CAIRVAASYNEQFF.

This clonotype was observed once. The genes are TRBV6-5 and TRBJ1-2; D not resolved. This CDR3 is built from 13 residues. The germline CDR1 and CDR2 sequences are MNHEY and SVGAGI. V lost 4 bases and J 6 bases, leaving 12 bases between the germline ends. The CDR3 loop reads CASSFAIEDGYTF. As DNA, the CDR3 is TGTGCCAGCAGTTTCGCGATTGAGGATGGCTACACCTTC.

This clonotype was observed a handful of times. This sequence joins TRBV27 and TRBJ2-1, with unresolved D. Germline assignment: CDR1 MNHEY and CDR2 SMNVEV (reference sequence). V was pared by 4 bases and J by 1 base, with 8 bases between. This CDR3 has 14 amino acids. The CDR3 loop reads CASSSELSYNEQFF. CDR3 in DNA: TGTGCCAGCAGTTCGGAGCTGTCCTACAATGAGCAGTTCTTC.

Ten or more counts support this clonotype. This chain joins TRBV12-3 or TRBV12-4 and TRBJ2-3; TRBD2 agrees at 12 bases. CDR3 length equals 18 residues. Trimming at V came to 6 bases and at J to 0 bases, leaving 10 bases not matched to a gene. The CDR3 DNA reads as TGTGCCAGCAGCGACCAGGCGCTAGCGGGGGGGAGCACAGATACGCAGTATTTT. Encoded protein: CASSDQALAGGSTDTQYF.

The chain recombines TRBV19 with TRBJ2-4; 9 bases agree with TRBD2. The V and J ends lost 5 bases and 6 bases, in that order; junction bases with no gene match: 8. The CDR3 extends over 15 amino acids. The germline V gene has CDR1 LNHDA and CDR2 SQIVND (reference sequence). The CDR3 spells CASSPQAGGLNIQYF. DNA of the CDR3: TGTGCCAGTAGTCCGCAGGCGGGGGGGCTAAACATTCAGTACTTC. Variable domain in full (rest from reference TRBV19 and TRBJ2-4): DGGITQSPKYLFRKEGQNVTLSCEQNLNHDAMYWYRQDPGQGLRLIYYSQIVNDFQKGDIAEGYSVSREKKESFPLTVTSAQKNPTAFYLCASSPQAGGLNIQYFGAGTRLSVL.

This clonotype was found many times. The chain links TRBV7-2 to TRBJ1-2; no reliable D call. Germline lookup yields CDR1 SGHTA and CDR2 FQGNSA. The CDR3 consists of 16 residues. Trimming cost V 0 bases and J 2 bases, with 13 bases left between them. Here the CDR3 DNA reads TGTGCCAGCAGCTTAGCTGCAAAGCTAACGAACTATGGCTACACCTTC. Its protein is CASSLAAKLTNYGYTF.

The chain has TRBV7-3 and TRBJ2-7, with unresolved D. V was cut by 2 bases and J by 3 bases, with 14 bases left in between. CDR3 length: 15 residues. The germline gives CDR1 SGHTA, CDR2 FQGTGA. CDR3: CASSLGSTRIYEQYF. In DNA form, the CDR3 reads TGTGCCAGCAGCTTAGGGTCGACAAGGATCTACGAGCAGTACTTC.

DNA of the CDR3: TGTGCCACCAGTCAGACTAGCGGGAGGCTGAATGAGCAGTTCTTC. Protein product: CATSQTSGRLNEQFF. V gene TRBV24-1 combines with J gene TRBJ2-1, with TRBD2 identical over 13 bases. Looked up from germline, CDR1 is KGHDR and CDR2 is SFDVKD. V was pared by 6 bases and J by 7 bases, with 5 bases of the junction left unmatched. The CDR3 spans 15 residues.

This clonotype was seen at least ten times. A junction end diverges from the germline sequence, so it may reflect a read error. The DNA for the CDR3 is TGCGCCAGCAGCCAAGTACCCCTCCCCAGTTTGACAGGGGACTTC. Translating it yields CASSQVPLPSLTGDF. This sequence joins TRBV4-1 and TRBJ2-7, with 8 bases that match TRBD1. Germline CDR1 MGHRA, CDR2 YSYEKL. This CDR3 contains 15 residues.

This clonotype was picked up a small number of times. V and J are TRBV28 and TRBJ2-7; no definite D call. Deletions cut 3 bases from V and 2 bases from J, with 5 bases between. The CDR3 totals 12 residues. The germline V gene encodes CDR1 MDHEN and CDR2 SYDVKM. In DNA, the CDR3 is TGTGCCAGCAGTTTGAGAACCTACGAGCAGTACTTC. This codes for CASSLRTYEQYF.

This chain connects TRBV18 to TRBJ2-5, with 15 nucleotides matching TRBD2. This CDR3 region has 18 residues. In germline, CDR1 is KGHSH, CDR2 LQKENI. Germline trimming cut 6 bases from V and 2 bases from J; bases unmatched to any gene: 10. This CDR3 is CASSPPGLAGGIQETQYF. Here the CDR3 DNA reads TGTGCCAGCTCGCCTCCGGGACTAGCGGGGGGCATACAAGAGACCCAGTACTTC.